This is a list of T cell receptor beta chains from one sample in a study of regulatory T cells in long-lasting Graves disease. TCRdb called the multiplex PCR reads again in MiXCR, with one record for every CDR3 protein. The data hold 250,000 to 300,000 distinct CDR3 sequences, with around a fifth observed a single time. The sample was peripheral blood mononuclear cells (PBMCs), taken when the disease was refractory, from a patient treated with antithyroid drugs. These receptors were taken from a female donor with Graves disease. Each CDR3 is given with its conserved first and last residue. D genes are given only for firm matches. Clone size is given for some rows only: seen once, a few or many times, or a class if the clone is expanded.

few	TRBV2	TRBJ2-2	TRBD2	TGTGCCAGCAGACTAGCGGGGGGCGGCACCGGGGAGCTGTTTTTT	CASRLAGGGTGELFF
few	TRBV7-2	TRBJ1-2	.	TGTGCCAGCAGCTTATACGTGGACGGCTATGGCTACACCTTC	CASSLYVDGYGYTF
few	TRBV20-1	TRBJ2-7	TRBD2	TGCAGTGCTAGAGATGGGAACGCCGGGACTACCCCCTTTCTCTACGAGCAGTACTTC	CSARDGNAGTTPFLYEQYF
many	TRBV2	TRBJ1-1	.	TGTGCCAGCAGTGGAGGACGCGAAGCTTTCTTT	CASSGGREAFF
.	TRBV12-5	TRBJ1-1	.	TGTGCTAGTGGTTTGGGCCAGAACACTGAAGCTTTCTTT	CASGLGQNTEAFF
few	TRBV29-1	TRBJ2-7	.	TGCAGCGTGGGGACCGAGAGCTCCTACGAGCAGTACTTC	CSVGTESSYEQYF
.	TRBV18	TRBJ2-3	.	TGTGCCAGCTCACCACCAATCAGGACAGGGAGGGGTACGCAGTATTTT	CASSPPIRTGRGTQYF
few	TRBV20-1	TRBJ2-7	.	TGCAGTGCTTCGACCCTGGAGGTCGGCGAGCAGTACTTC	CSASTLEVGEQYF
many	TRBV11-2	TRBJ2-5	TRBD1	TGTGCCAGCAGCCCGGGACAGGCGGCCGAGACCCAGTACTTC	CASSPGQAAETQYF
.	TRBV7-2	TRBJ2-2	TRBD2	TGTGCCAGCAGCTCGGGACTAGGATACACCGGGGAGCTGTTTTTT	CASSSGLGYTGELFF
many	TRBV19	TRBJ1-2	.	TGTGCCAGTAAGGGCGGCAACTATGGCTACACCTTC	CASKGGNYGYTF
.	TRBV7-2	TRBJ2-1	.	TGTGCCAGCAGCTTCCCCCTATCTAGCGCCGATGAGCAGTTCTTC	CASSFPLSSADEQFF
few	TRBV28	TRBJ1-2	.	TGTGCCAGCAGTGGATCTCGACAGGCCAGCTATGGCTACACCTTC	CASSGSRQASYGYTF
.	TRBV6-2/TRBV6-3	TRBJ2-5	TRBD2	TGTGCCAGCAGGGAGACTAGCGCCCCAGGGGAGACCCAGTACTTC	CASRETSAPGETQYF
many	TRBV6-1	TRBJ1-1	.	TGTGCCAGCAGCCTGTTGTGGAACACTGAAGCTTTCTTT	CASSLLWNTEAFF
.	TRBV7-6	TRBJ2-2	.	TGTGCCAGCAGCTTAGGAAGGGCGAGCGGGGAGCTGTTTTTT	CASSLGRASGELFF
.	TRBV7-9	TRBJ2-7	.	TGTGCCAGCAGCCCCTTCTCCTACGAGCAGTACTTC	CASSPFSYEQYF
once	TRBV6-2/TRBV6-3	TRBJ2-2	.	TGTGCCAGCAGTTACGACCCGCCCGGGGCGATTAACACCGGGGAGCTGTTTTTT	CASSYDPPGAINTGELFF
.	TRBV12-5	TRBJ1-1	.	TGTGCTAGTGGTCCCCGGCGGGGTGCAGGGAACACTGAAGCTTTCTTT	CASGPRRGAGNTEAFF
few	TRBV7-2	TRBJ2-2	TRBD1	TGTGCCAGCAGCCCCAGGGGACAGACCGTCAGGACGAACACCGGGGAGCTGTTTTTT	CASSPRGQTVRTNTGELFF
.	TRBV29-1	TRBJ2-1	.	TGCAGCGTTGAACCGAAAGCGGCCAGCTCCTACAATGAGCAGTTCTTC	CSVEPKAASSYNEQFF
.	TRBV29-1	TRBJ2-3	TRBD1	TGCAGCGTTGACGACAGGGTCTCCACAGATACGCAGTATTTT	CSVDDRVSTDTQYF
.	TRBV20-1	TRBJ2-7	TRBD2	TGCAGTGCGGAGGGACTAGCGAACAAGCAGTACTTC	CSAEGLANKQYF
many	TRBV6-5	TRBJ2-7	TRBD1	TGTGCCAGCAGTTACTTAGGACAGGGGGCCTACGAGCAGTACTTC	CASSYLGQGAYEQYF